This is a list of T cell receptor beta chains from one sample in a study of T cells after posttransplantation cyclophosphamide. TCRdb's table, derived via immunoSEQ multiplex PCR, lists solely in-frame clones and lacks some. The profile covers 40,000 or so clones, none occurring a single time. Sequenced sample: PBMCs. These receptors all stem from a man aged 30 to 39 in good health and a related stem cell transplant donor. The CDR3 runs from the conserved cysteine through the conserved F or W. A D gene is named only where the DNA matches it firmly. Clone size appears in some rows only: once, few, many, or a class for an expanded clone.

D gene	J gene	V gene	clone size	CDR3 DNA	CDR3 protein
.	TRBJ2-1	TRBV29-1	many	TGCAGCGTTGAAGCTTTGAAGGTGACTGCCCCTAATGAGCAGTTCTTC	CSVEALKVTAPNEQFF
TRBD1	TRBJ2-7	TRBV19	many	TGTGCCAGCCAGACCGGGACAGGGGGCTACGAGCAGTACTTC	CASQTGTGGYEQYF
TRBD1	TRBJ2-7	TRBV7-2	many	TGTGCCAGCAGCCAACAGGGGGCAGGGGAGCAGTACTTC	CASSQQGAGEQYF
TRBD2	TRBJ2-7	TRBV6-1	many	TGTGCCAGCAGTGAAGTTAGCGGGGGGACCGGCGAGCAGTACTTC	CASSEVSGGTGEQYF
.	TRBJ1-6	TRBV10-1	many	TGCGCCAGCAGTGATCTGGGCCACAGCAGCTCCTATAATTCACCCCTCCACTTT	CASSDLGHSSSYNSPLHF
TRBD2	TRBJ2-1	TRBV27	many	TGTGCCAGCAGCCGAGGGACTAGCGGTCGAAATGAGCAGTTCTTC	CASSRGTSGRNEQFF
.	TRBJ1-3	TRBV9	.	TGTGCCAGCAGCGTAGAGGGGGGGGGCTCTGGAAACACCATATATTTT	CASSVEGGGSGNTIYF
TRBD1	TRBJ1-3	TRBV12-3/TRBV12-4	many	TGTGCCAGCAGTCGTCCGGGACAGAGGACCACCATATATTTT	CASSRPGQRTTIYF
.	TRBJ2-7	TRBV29-1	many	TGCAGCGTTAGAACAGGCGCCTACGAGCAGTACTTC	CSVRTGAYEQYF
TRBD1	TRBJ1-5	TRBV7-2	many	TGTGCCAGCAGTCTCGACAGGGTGCAGACCCAGCATTTT	CASSLDRVQTQHF
TRBD1	TRBJ2-5	TRBV11-2	.	TGTGCCAGCAGCCCCCTCCGCCGGGACAGGGGGCGAGGGACCCAGTACTTC	CASSPLRRDRGRGTQYF
.	TRBJ1-2	TRBV5-4	few	TGTGCCAGCAGCTTGAAAGGGGTTGATGGCTACACCTTC	CASSLKGVDGYTF
.	TRBJ1-6	TRBV2	many	TGTGCCAGCAGTGAAGACGCCGCGTACAATTCACCCCTCCACTTT	CASSEDAAYNSPLHF
.	TRBJ1-3	TRBV6-5	many	TGTGCCAGCAGTTACGCAGGACTTTCGGTGGACACCATATATTTT	CASSYAGLSVDTIYF
.	TRBJ1-1	TRBV6-5	many	TGTGCCAGCAGCAACGGGGTCCTCCAAGCTTTCTTT	CASSNGVLQAFF
.	TRBJ2-3	TRBV7-3	.	TGTGCCAGCAGCTCGTCTGGAGGGGCGGAGGGTACGCAGTATTTT	CASSSSGGAEGTQYF
.	TRBJ2-3	TRBV12-3/TRBV12-4	.	TGTGCCAGCAGGGGACTGGTATCCACAGATACGCAGTATTTT	CASRGLVSTDTQYF
.	TRBJ1-3	TRBV19	many	TGTGCCAGTAGTATGTCGCGCCGCGTCATATATTTT	CASSMSRRVIYF
.	TRBJ1-5	TRBV19	many	TGTGCCAGTACCCGCACAGGGTGGGATCAGCCCCAGCATTTT	CASTRTGWDQPQHF
.	TRBJ2-1	TRBV4-1	many	TGCGCCAGCAGCCAAGCGGCGGCCAGCTCCTACAATGAGCAGTTCTTC	CASSQAAASSYNEQFF
TRBD1	TRBJ1-2	TRBV10-2	many	TGCGCCAGCAGTCGACAGGGTGGTGGCTACACCTTC	CASSRQGGGYTF
TRBD1	TRBJ1-4	TRBV7-9	many	TGTGCCAGCAGCTGGGACAGCATAAATGAAAAACTGTTTTTT	CASSWDSINEKLFF
TRBD2	TRBJ2-1	TRBV12-3/TRBV12-4	many	TGTGCCAGCAGTTCCGGACTAGCGGGGGCCCCCTACAATGAGCAGTTCTTC	CASSSGLAGAPYNEQFF
.	TRBJ1-5	TRBV19	.	TGTGCCAGTAACCCTGCGGGTTCTTCTAATCAGCCCCAGCATTTT	CASNPAGSSNQPQHF
TRBD1	TRBJ2-1	TRBV15	many	TGTGCCACCAGCAGAGATCTAAGAGTGGACAGGGTCCATGAGCAGTTCTTC	CATSRDLRVDRVHEQFF
TRBD1	TRBJ1-6	TRBV5-1	many	TGCGCCAGCAGCGAAGGACAGGGGTCTTTCTCACCCCTCCACTTT	CASSEGQGSFSPLHF
TRBD2	TRBJ2-3	TRBV7-3	.	TGTGCCAGCAGCTTAGAGGCGGGGGGCACAGATACGCAGTATTTT	CASSLEAGGTDTQYF
.	TRBJ1-1	TRBV5-1	many	TGCGCCAGCCGGGGTGGTGACAGGACTGAAGCTTTCTTT	CASRGGDRTEAFF
TRBD2	TRBJ2-1	TRBV7-9	many	TGTGCCAGCAGCAGATCTGGAGCGGGGGGGTACAATGAGCAGTTCTTC	CASSRSGAGGYNEQFF
.	TRBJ2-3	TRBV2	many	TGTGCCAGCAGTCTCAACAGGGTTGCAGATACGCAGTATTTT	CASSLNRVADTQYF
.	TRBJ2-7	TRBV27	few	TGTGCCAGCAGTTTAGGGGGGACCTACGAGCAGTACTTC	CASSLGGTYEQYF
.	TRBJ2-6	TRBV4-2	many	TGTGCCAGCAGCCAAGAAGCCGGGGGAGTCAACGTCCTGACTTTC	CASSQEAGGVNVLTF
TRBD2	TRBJ2-1	TRBV6-4	many	TGTGCCAGCAGTGACTCTAGCGGGGGGGCCAATGAGCAGTTCTTC	CASSDSSGGANEQFF